This T cell receptor beta chain was obtained from a study of CD8 T cells in ankylosing spondylitis. A quantitative 5'-RACE method, one with molecular barcodes, was used to make TCR beta libraries. TCRdb reprocessed the 5' RACE reads with MiXCR, giving one entry per CDR3 protein. Counted here are 350,000 to 400,000 distinct CDR3 sequences, 20% to 25% occurring once; the ten biggest clones make up 10% to 15%. With regard to this clonotype: Its antigen is currently unknown.

Points from the study as a whole: In ankylosing spondylitis blood, a motif of eight highly homologous TCR beta variants appeared characteristic. A number of the motif variants had already been described in reactive arthritis synovial fluid and blood. Relatively scarce in peripheral blood, disease-linked clones were CD8+.

Input material: blood, either unsorted or a sorted T cell fraction (not recorded which). The receptor was derived from a male donor with ankylosing spondylitis or in good health (not recorded which).

The CDR3 region is CSVRDGWGETQYF. CDR3 coding DNA: TGCAGCGTTCGGGACGGCTGGGGAGAGACCCAGTACTTC. The chain links TRBV29-1 to TRBJ2-5; the D call may be TRBD1 or TRBD2 (5 bases each). V was cut by 5 bases and J by 4 bases, with 14 bases left in between. Germline CDR1 and CDR2: SQVTM and ANQGSEA. This CDR3 contains 13 residues.